This T cell receptor (beta chain) was sequenced in a study of CD8+CD57+ T cells in acquired aplastic anemia. Looking at the study overall: The study obtained an average of approximately 3 ug of DNA from sorted CD4+ and CD8+ cells. Study-wide findings and caveats: Patients and controls were found to share twenty-nine CD8+ CDR3 sequences.

Details on this clonotype: What it binds is unknown.

TCR beta VDJ and CDR3 profiling used genomic DNA as template. One entry per CDR3 protein results from TCRdb running MiXCR on the reads. The profile covers under 200,000 distinct CDR3 sequences, with 64% appearing a single time and about half taken by the ten largest. V was pared by 4 bases and J by 0 bases, with 10 bases between. The CDR3 contains 15 residues. Germline V gene sequence: CDR1 SGHRS, CDR2 YFSETQ. This clonotype was sampled from a human donor with severe aplastic anemia or a healthy control (not recorded which). This chain connects TRBV5-1 to TRBJ1-4; D gene uncertain. The source material was sorted CD4+, CD8+, or CD8+CD57+ T cells (not recorded which) from PBMCs. CDR3 nucleotide sequence: TGCGCCAGCAGCCCGAATACGGCAACTAATGAAAAACTGTTTTTT. Its protein is CASSPNTATNEKLFF.